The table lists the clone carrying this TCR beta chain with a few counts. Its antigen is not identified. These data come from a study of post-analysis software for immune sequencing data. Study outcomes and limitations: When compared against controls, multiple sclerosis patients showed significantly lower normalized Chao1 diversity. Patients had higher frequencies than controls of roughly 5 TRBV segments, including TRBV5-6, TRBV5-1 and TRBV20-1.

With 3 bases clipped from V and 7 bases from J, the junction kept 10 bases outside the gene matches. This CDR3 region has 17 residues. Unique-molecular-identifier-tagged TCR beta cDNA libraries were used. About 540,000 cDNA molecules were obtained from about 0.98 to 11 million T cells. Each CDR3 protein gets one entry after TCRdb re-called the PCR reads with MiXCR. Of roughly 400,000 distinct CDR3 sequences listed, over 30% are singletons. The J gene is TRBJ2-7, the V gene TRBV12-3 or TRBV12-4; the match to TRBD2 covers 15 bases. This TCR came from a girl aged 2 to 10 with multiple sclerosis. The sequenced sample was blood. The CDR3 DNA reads TGTGCCAGCAGTTTGGGGCTCGGGACTAGCGGGAGGAAAGAGCAGTACTTC. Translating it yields CASSLGLGTSGRKEQYF.